This T cell receptor (beta chain) was found in a study of T-cell memory formation after mild COVID-19. For the study at large: The TCR clusters were mostly specific to one donor.

This clonotype was counted a few times. One entry per CDR3 protein results from TCRdb running MiXCR on the 5' RACE reads. The sample carries about half a million distinct CDR3 sequences, 15% to 20% recorded once. J lost 1 base, V lost 0 bases, and 10 bases had no gene match. Germline V gene lookup returns CDR1 SGDLS and CDR2 YYNGEE. The CDR3 covers 19 residues. This sequence originates from an adult woman who had mild COVID-19 (a few samples of this study predate the infection). Cell type and time point are not known. The chain joins TRBV9 to TRBJ2-6; TRBD2 matches at 7 bases. Sequences were obtained from PBMCs or a T cell subset sorted from them (not recorded which). DNA for the CDR3: TGTGCCAGCAGCGTAGCTCCCTTGGATAGCGGGTCTGGGGCCAACGTCCTGACTTTC. It specifies CASSVAPLDSGSGANVLTF.